Below are 2 T cell receptor beta chains sequenced from a single sample in a study of blood T cell repertoires in COVID-19. TCRdb keeps only in-frame clones here, not all; method: immunoSEQ multiplex PCR. Of hundreds of thousands of clones listed, around 87% are singletons. Source material: PBMCs or T cells enriched from blood (not recorded which). The receptors were sampled from a man aged 40-49 years in a cohort exposed to, infected with or recovered from COVID-19 (not recorded which).

The chain carries TRBV7-8 and TRBJ2-3, with D unclear. V lost 4 bases and J 2 bases, leaving 16 bases between the germline ends. Germline V gene lookup returns CDR1 SGHVS and CDR2 FQNEAQ. The CDR3 covers 16 residues. In DNA form, the CDR3 reads TGTGCCAGCAGCTACTCTAGTGGATCACACACAGATACGCAGTATTTT. Protein product: CASSYSSGSHTDTQYF.

This chain connects TRBV5-1 to TRBJ1-2; maybe TRBD1 (5 bases). This CDR3 comprises 15 residues. V was cut by 4 bases and J by 1 base, with 14 bases left in between. Germline V gene sequence: CDR1 SGHRS, CDR2 YFSETQ. Written as DNA, the CDR3 is TGCGCCAGCAGCCGTGGGGACTCAAATAACTATGGCTACACCTTC. The encoded protein is CASSRGDSNNYGYTF.